This T cell receptor (beta chain) emerged from a study of T cell changes during pregnancy in multiple sclerosis. The assay was immunoSEQ multiplex PCR, and TCRdb's table has in-frame clones only and misses some. This sample has 20,000 to 30,000 clones, with roughly nine tenths found just once. This CDR3 contains 13 residues. Trimming cost V 7 bases and J 3 bases; bases outside gene matches: 3. Germline CDR1 and CDR2: SGHTA and FQGNSA. The chain carries TRBV7-2 and TRBJ2-7, with 10 bases lining up with TRBD2. The receptor's source is a female donor with multiple sclerosis, enrolled in a pregnancy study. The source was CD8+ T cells from peripheral blood mononuclear cells, collected in the second trimester of pregnancy. In nucleotides, the CDR3 is TGTGCCAGCACCCGGACTAGCGGCTACGAGCAGTACTTC. This sequence encodes CASTRTSGYEQYF.